This TCR beta chain was captured in a study of shared clonotypes between healthy human individuals. V lost 4 bases and J lost 9, with 13 bases in between. This CDR3 is built from 13 residues. The germline CDR1 and CDR2 sequences are MGHRA and YSYEKL. This clone was counted a few times. Division of CD4+ cells produced a CD45RA+ naive subset and a CD45RA-negative memory subset. The protocol was immunoSEQ multiplex PCR, while the TCRdb copy is restricted to in-frame clones and leaves out a portion. The top ten clones hold roughly 1.9% of a sample with hundreds of thousands of clones, approximately 73% of them seen once.

The receptor comes from a woman in her twenties or thirties in good health. Material for sequencing was memory CD4+ T cells sorted from blood. The subset is: CD45RA-negative fraction. V usage is TRBV4-1 and J usage is TRBJ2-1, with a tentative D call TRBD1 (5 bases). The chain's CDR3 is CASSRLLQGEQFF. The DNA for the CDR3 is TGCGCCAGCAGCCGCCTTCTCCAGGGTGAGCAGTTCTTC.